These T cell receptor beta chains were read from a single sample in a study of shared clonotypes between healthy human individuals. This table comes from immunoSEQ multiplex PCR, and its TCRdb copy is limited to in-frame clones, with some not included. The table lists under 600,000 clones, around 97% of them singletons, with roughly 0.05% in the top ten. Sequences were obtained from naive CD4+ T cells sorted from blood. The receptor source for this set is a woman younger than 45 in good health. The CDR3 runs from the conserved cysteine through the conserved F or W. The order of the fields is D gene, clone size, V gene, J gene, CDR3 length, CDR3 DNA, CDR3 protein. A D gene is named only where the DNA matches it firmly. Rows may omit the clone size; those that give it use once, few, many or a size class.

TRBD1,NA,TRBV28,TRBJ1-2,15,TGTGCCAGCAGTTTACCACAGGGGTTCGACTATGGCTACACCTTC,CASSLPQGFDYGYTF
TRBD2,once,TRBV5-1,TRBJ2-1,13,TGCGCCAGCAGCTTGGGGACTAGCGATGAGCAGTTCTTC,CASSLGTSDEQFF
TRBD2,NA,TRBV5-1,TRBJ2-7,13,TGCGCCAGCAGCTTAAGCGGGGCCTACGAGCAGTACTTC,CASSLSGAYEQYF
TRBD2,NA,TRBV29-1,TRBJ2-7,13,TGCAGCGTTGTCCCAGCGGGGGGCTACGAGCAGTACTTC,CSVVPAGGYEQYF
TRBD1,NA,TRBV2,TRBJ1-5,16,TGTGCCAGCAGGCCCGACAGGGGATGGAGCAATCAGCCCCAGCATTTT,CASRPDRGWSNQPQHF
TRBD2,NA,TRBV5-1,TRBJ2-7,16,TGCGCCAGCAGCTGGATAGCGGGAGTGAGCTCCTACGAGCAGTACTTC,CASSWIAGVSSYEQYF
NA,NA,TRBV6-6,TRBJ1-4,14,TGTGCCAGCAGTTACCAGACAGAGAATGAAAAACTGTTTTTT,CASSYQTENEKLFF
TRBD1,NA,TRBV7-9,TRBJ1-1,15,TGTGCCAGCAGCGTTGGACAGGGCGGGGACACTGAAGCTTTCTTT,CASSVGQGGDTEAFF
TRBD2,NA,TRBV7-3,TRBJ2-1,19,TGTGCCAGCAGCCCGAGGACTAGCGGGAGGAACAGCTCCTACAATGAGCAGTTCTTC,CASSPRTSGRNSSYNEQFF
NA,NA,TRBV11-3,TRBJ2-3,12,TGTGCCAGCAGCCAGGGAACAGATACGCAGTATTTT,CASSQGTDTQYF
TRBD1,NA,TRBV28,TRBJ2-7,15,TGTGCCAGCAGTCTCCCGACAGGGATTGGTTACGAGCAGTACTTC,CASSLPTGIGYEQYF
NA,NA,TRBV10-2,TRBJ1-1,13,TGCGCCAGCAGATTCAGTCTGAACACTGAAGCTTTCTTT,CASRFSLNTEAFF
TRBD2,NA,TRBV27,TRBJ2-1,16,TGTGCCAGCAGTCTGCGACTAGCGGGAGGGAACAATGAGCAGTTCTTC,CASSLRLAGGNNEQFF
TRBD1,NA,TRBV28,TRBJ2-1,20,TGTGCCAGCAGCCCCGAGGACAGGGGCTTTCTGCGGGAGCTGTACAATGAGCAGTTCTTC,CASSPEDRGFLRELYNEQFF
NA,NA,TRBV6-1,TRBJ1-5,14,TGTGCCAGCAGTCCCCCTTTTAGCAATCAGCCCCAGCATTTT,CASSPPFSNQPQHF
NA,NA,TRBV11-2,TRBJ2-1,15,TGTGCCAGCAGCTTAGTGGCTAGCGAGTACAATGAGCAGTTCTTC,CASSLVASEYNEQFF
NA,NA,TRBV11-2,TRBJ2-7,15,TGTGCCAGCAGCTTAGAAGGGCGGGTTGGGAGCGAGCAGTACTTC,CASSLEGRVGSEQYF
NA,NA,TRBV10-1,TRBJ2-3,14,TGCGCCAGCAGTGATGGGACGGGGGCAGATACGCAGTATTTT,CASSDGTGADTQYF
NA,few,TRBV18,TRBJ1-4,15,TGTGCCAGCTCACCACGCGGGCAGCCTAATGAAAAACTGTTTTTT,CASSPRGQPNEKLFF
TRBD2,NA,TRBV7-2,TRBJ2-7,16,TGTGCCAGCAGCTTGTCGGCTAGCGGGAGTTCCTACGAGCAGTACTTC,CASSLSASGSSYEQYF
NA,NA,TRBV18,TRBJ1-4,13,TGTGCCAGCTCCTCCGGACTTAATGAAAAACTGTTTTTT,CASSSGLNEKLFF
NA,NA,TRBV7-2,TRBJ1-2,13,TGTGCCAGCAGCTTAGCTTCCGGGGCGGGCTACACCTTC,CASSLASGAGYTF
NA,NA,TRBV18,TRBJ2-7,11,TGTGCCAGCTCATCCGAGTACGAGCAGTACTTC,CASSSEYEQYF
NA,NA,TRBV19,TRBJ2-3,15,TGTGCCAGTAGTATAGATCCGGAGGGCACAGATACGCAGTATTTT,CASSIDPEGTDTQYF
NA,NA,TRBV4-1,TRBJ2-5,15,TGCGCCAGCAGCCAAGATATTCAGCCTCAAGAGACCCAGTACTTC,CASSQDIQPQETQYF
TRBD2,NA,TRBV28,TRBJ2-1,14,TGTGCCAGCAGTTTGTCGGGAGGGTATCATGAGCAGTTCTTC,CASSLSGGYHEQFF
NA,NA,TRBV6-5,TRBJ2-5,14,TGTGCCAGCAGACCGGGCCGCTACCAAGAGACCCAGTACTTC,CASRPGRYQETQYF
TRBD1,NA,TRBV5-1,TRBJ2-2,16,TGCGCCAGCAGCTTGGGGGGGACAGCGAACACCGGGGAGCTGTTTTTT,CASSLGGTANTGELFF
TRBD2,NA,TRBV10-3,TRBJ2-7,16,TGTGCCATCAGTGAGCCGACCCCGACCCGGGAGGACGAGCAGTACTTC,CAISEPTPTREDEQYF
NA,NA,TRBV9,TRBJ2-5,12,TGTGCCAGCAGCGGGATCCAAGAGACCCAGTACTTC,CASSGIQETQYF
TRBD1,once,TRBV5-1,TRBJ1-1,14,TGCGCCAGCAGCATAGGGACAGGGAACACTGAAGCTTTCTTT,CASSIGTGNTEAFF
TRBD1,NA,TRBV19,TRBJ1-5,20,TGTGCCAGTAGTATAGACAACCCCTACTTGGACAGGGCGTATCGGCAGCCCCAGCATTTT,CASSIDNPYLDRAYRQPQHF
NA,NA,TRBV7-8,TRBJ2-5,16,TGTGCCAGCAGCCCAAGGAAGGGGCCTAAGGGAGAGACCCAGTACTTC,CASSPRKGPKGETQYF